This T cell receptor beta chain came from a study of T cells after yellow fever vaccination. Study as a whole: Fractions containing few cells were prepared with SMART-Seq v4 Ultra Low Input.

It was through 5'RACE template switching that TCR cDNA was made, with a universal primer site and UMIs added. TCRdb itself ran the 5' RACE reads through MiXCR, one entry per CDR3 protein. The sample lists approximately 300,000 distinct CDR3 sequences; roughly 6.8% were seen once. V was cut by 1 base and J by 2 bases, with 16 bases left in between. The CDR3 length is 17 residues. CDR1 is KGHSH, CDR2 LQKENI, per germline. The chain is built from TRBV18 and TRBJ2-3; D not certain. The input for sequencing was PBMCs, taken about 49 days after the first yellow fever vaccination. The source is a man between 18 and 29 years old who received the YFV17D yellow fever vaccine. Written as DNA, the CDR3 is TGTGCCAGCTCACCACTCTCCCGAAGCAGGAACACAGATACGCAGTATTTT. Translated: CASSPLSRSRNTDTQYF.